Given below is one TCR beta chain in context. As yet, its antigen is unknown. V was shortened by 6 bases and J by 0 bases, with 15 bases between the two germline ends. There are 15 residues in the CDR3. CDR1 and CDR2 (germline): SGHDT, YYEEEE. This entry is derived from a study of T cell responses to AZD1222 COVID-19 vaccine. General observations from the study: Donors were mostly white British, more females; clonal diversity possibly underestimated. Among vaccine-associated CD4 TCRs, coverage spanned spike, with dominance at 160-218 and 743-854. Baseline seropositivity characterized only 5 to 7 AZD1222 recipients.

The table came from immunoSEQ multiplex PCR; TCRdb's copy has only in-frame clones and leaves some out. The sample has some 110,000 clones, about 88% seen once. Sequenced here: peripheral blood, sampled on day 0 of AZD1222 vaccination. This receptor was identified in an adult in good health. The rearrangement joins TRBV5-6 to TRBJ1-2; D perhaps matches TRBD1 (6 bases). The CDR3 DNA is TGTGCCAGCATCCACAACTGGGACACTAACTATGGCTACACCTTC. Its translation is CASIHNWDTNYGYTF.